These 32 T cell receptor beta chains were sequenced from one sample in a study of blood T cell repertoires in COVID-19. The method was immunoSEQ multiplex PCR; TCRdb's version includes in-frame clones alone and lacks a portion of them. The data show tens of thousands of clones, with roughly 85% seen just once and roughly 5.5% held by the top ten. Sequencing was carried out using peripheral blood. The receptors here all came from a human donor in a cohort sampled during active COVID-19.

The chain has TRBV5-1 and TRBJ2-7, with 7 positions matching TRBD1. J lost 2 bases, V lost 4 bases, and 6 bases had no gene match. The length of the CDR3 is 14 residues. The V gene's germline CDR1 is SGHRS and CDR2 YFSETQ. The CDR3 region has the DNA TGCGCCAGCAGCGTCCGGGACAGTACCTACGAGCAGTACTTC. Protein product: CASSVRDSTYEQYF.

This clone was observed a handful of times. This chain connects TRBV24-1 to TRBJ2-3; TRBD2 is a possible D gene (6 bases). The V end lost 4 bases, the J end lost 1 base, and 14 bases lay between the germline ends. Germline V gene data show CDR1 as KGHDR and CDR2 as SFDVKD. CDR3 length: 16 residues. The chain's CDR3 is CATSDPDRLGTDTQYF. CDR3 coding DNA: TGTGCCACCAGTGACCCCGACAGACTAGGCACAGATACGCAGTATTTT.

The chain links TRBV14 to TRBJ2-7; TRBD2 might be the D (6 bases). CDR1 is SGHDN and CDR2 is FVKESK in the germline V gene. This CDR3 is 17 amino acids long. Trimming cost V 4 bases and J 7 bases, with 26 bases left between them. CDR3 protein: CASSRIAGGSAPWEQYF. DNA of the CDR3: TGTGCCAGCAGCCGCATCGCCGGAGGGAGCGCCCCTTGGGAGCAGTACTTC. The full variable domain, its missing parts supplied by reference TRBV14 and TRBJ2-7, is EAGVTQFPSHSVIEKGQTVTLRCDPISGHDNLYWYRRVMGKEIKFLLHFVKESKQDESGMPNNRFLAERTGGTYSTLKVQPAELEDSGVYFCASSRIAGGSAPWEQYFGPGTRLTVT.

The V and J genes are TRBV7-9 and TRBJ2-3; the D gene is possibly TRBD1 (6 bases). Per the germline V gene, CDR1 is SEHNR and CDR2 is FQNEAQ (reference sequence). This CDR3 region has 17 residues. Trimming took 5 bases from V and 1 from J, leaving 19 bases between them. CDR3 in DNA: TGTGCCAGCAGCCAACCCCCTTGGGGGCGAGGCACAGATACGCAGTATTTT. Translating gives CASSQPPWGRGTDTQYF. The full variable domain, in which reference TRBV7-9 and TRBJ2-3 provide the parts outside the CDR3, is DTGVSQNPRHKITKRGQNVTFRCDPISEHNRLYWYRQTLGQGPEFLTYFQNEAQLEKSRLLSDRFSAERPKGSFSTLEIQRTEQGDSAMYLCASSQPPWGRGTDTQYFGPGTRLTVL.

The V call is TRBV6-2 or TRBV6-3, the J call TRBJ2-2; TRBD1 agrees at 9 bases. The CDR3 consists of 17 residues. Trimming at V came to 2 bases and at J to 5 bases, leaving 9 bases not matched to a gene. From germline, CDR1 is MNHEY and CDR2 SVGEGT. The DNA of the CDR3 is TGTGCCAGCAGTTACCTAAAGACAGGGGGGGGGACCGGGGAGCTGTTTTTT. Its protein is CASSYLKTGGGTGELFF.

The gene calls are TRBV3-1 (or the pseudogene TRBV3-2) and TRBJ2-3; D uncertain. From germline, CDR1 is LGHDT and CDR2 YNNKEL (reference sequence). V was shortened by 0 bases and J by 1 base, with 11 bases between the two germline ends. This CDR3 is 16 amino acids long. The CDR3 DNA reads TGTGCCAGCAGCCAAGAGCGGAAACCCCGCACAGATACGCAGTATTTT. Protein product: CASSQERKPRTDTQYF.

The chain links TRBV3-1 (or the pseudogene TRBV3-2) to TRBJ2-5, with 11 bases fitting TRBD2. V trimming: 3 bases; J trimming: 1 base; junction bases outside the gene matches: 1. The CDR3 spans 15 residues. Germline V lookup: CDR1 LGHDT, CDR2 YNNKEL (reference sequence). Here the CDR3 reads CASSQTSGVQETQYF. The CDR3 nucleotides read TGTGCCAGCAGCCAGACTAGCGGGGTCCAAGAGACCCAGTACTTC.

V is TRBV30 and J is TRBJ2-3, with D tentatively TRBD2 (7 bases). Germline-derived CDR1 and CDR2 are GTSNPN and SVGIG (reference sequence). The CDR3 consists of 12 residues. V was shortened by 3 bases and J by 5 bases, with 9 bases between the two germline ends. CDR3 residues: CAWRGGGDTQYF. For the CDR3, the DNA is TGTGCCTGGAGGGGAGGGGGAGATACGCAGTATTTT.

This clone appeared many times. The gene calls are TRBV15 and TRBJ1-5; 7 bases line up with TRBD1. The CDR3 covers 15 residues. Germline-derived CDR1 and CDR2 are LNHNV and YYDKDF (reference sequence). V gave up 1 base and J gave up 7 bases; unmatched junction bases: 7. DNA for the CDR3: TGTGCCACCAGCAGAGCAGAGAGGGGGCTCCAGCCCCAGCATTTT. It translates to CATSRAERGLQPQHF.

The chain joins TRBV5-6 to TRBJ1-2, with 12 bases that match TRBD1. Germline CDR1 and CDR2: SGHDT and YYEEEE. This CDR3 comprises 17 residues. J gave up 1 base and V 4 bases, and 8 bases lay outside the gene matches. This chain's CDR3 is CASSHGTGGAGNYGYTF. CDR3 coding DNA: TGTGCCAGCAGCCACGGGACAGGGGGCGCCGGTAACTATGGCTACACCTTC.

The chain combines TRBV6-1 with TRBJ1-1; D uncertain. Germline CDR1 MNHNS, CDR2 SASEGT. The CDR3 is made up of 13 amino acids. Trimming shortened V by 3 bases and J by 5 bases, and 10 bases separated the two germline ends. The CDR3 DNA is TGTGCCAGCAGTGAGTGGGGAGCAACTGAAGCTTTCTTT. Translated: CASSEWGATEAFF.

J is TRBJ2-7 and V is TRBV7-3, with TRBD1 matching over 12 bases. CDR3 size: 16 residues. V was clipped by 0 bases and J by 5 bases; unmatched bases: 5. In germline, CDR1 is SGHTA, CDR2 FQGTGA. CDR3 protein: CASSLTGTGGGHEQYF. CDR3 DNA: TGTGCCAGCAGCTTAACAGGGACAGGGGGCGGACACGAGCAGTACTTC.

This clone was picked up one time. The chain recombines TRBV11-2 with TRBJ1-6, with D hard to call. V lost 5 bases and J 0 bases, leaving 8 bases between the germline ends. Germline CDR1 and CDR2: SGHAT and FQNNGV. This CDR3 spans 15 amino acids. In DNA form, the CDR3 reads TGTGCCAGCAGCCCAACACCCTCCTATAATTCACCCCTCCACTTT. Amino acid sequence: CASSPTPSYNSPLHF.

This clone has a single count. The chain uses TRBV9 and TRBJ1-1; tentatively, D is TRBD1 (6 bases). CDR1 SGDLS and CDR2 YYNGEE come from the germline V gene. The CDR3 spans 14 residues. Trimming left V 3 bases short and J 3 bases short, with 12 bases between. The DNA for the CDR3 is TGTGCCAGCAGCGGTTACAGGGATGACACTGAAGCTTTCTTT. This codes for CASSGYRDDTEAFF.

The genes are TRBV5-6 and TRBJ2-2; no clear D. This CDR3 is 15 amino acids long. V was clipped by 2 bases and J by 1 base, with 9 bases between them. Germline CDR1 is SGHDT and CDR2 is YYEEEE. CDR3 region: CASSFGQLNTGELFF. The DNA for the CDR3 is TGTGCCAGCAGCTTTGGGCAGCTGAACACCGGGGAGCTGTTTTTT.

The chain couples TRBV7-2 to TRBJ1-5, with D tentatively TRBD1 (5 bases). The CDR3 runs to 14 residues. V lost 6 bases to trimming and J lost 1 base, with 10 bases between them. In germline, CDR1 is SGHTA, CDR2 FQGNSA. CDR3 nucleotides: TGTGCCAGCAGTCATTCAGGGAGCAATCAGCCCCAGCATTTT. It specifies CASSHSGSNQPQHF. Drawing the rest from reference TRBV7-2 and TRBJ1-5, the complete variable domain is GAGVSQSPSNKVTEKGKDVELRCDPISGHTALYWYRQSLGQGLEFLIYFQGNSAPDKSGLPSDRFSAERTGGSVSTLTIQRTQQEDSAVYLCASSHSGSNQPQHFGDGTRLSIL.

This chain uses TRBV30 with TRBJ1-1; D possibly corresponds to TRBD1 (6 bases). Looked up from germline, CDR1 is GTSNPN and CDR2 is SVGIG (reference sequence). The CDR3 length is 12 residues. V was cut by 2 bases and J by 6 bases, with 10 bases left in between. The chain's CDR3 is CAWSQGRAEAFF. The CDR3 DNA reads TGTGCCTGGAGTCAGGGGCGGGCTGAAGCTTTCTTT.

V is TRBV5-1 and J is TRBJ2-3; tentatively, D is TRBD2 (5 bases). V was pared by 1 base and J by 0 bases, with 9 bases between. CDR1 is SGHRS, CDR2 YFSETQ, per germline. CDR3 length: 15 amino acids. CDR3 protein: CASSLTDSSTDTQYF. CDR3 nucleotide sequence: TGCGCCAGCAGCTTGACGGACTCCAGCACAGATACGCAGTATTTT.

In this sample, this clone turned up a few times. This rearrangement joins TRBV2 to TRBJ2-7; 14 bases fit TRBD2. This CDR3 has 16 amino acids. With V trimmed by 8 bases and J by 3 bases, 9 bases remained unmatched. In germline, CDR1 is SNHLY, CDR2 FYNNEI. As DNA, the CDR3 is TGTGCCAGCTCATCGTCCGGGACTAGCGGGGGCTACGAGCAGTACTTC. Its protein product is CASSSSGTSGGYEQYF.

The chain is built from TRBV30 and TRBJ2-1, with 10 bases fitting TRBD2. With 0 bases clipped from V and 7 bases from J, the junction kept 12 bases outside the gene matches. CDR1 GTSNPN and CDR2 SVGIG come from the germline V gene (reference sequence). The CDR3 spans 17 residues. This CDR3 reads CAWSVQRTSGLRNEQFF. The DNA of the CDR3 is TGTGCCTGGAGTGTACAACGGACTAGCGGCTTAAGGAATGAGCAGTTCTTC.

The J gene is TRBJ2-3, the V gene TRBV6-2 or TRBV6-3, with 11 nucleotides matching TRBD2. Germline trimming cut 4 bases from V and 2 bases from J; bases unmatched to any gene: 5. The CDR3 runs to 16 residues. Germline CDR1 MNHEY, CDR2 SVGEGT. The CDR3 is CASSSLAGGPTDTQYF. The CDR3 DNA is TGTGCCAGCAGTTCCCTAGCGGGGGGTCCCACAGATACGCAGTATTTT.

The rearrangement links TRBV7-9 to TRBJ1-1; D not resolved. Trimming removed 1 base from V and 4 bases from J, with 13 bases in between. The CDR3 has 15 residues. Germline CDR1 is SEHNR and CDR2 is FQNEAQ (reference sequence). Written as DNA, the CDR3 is TGTGCCAGCAGCTTAGAGAGCATAGCGGCCACTGAAGCTTTCTTT. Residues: CASSLESIAATEAFF. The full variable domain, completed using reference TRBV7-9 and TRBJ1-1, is DTGVSQNPRHKITKRGQNVTFRCDPISEHNRLYWYRQTLGQGPEFLTYFQNEAQLEKSRLLSDRFSAERPKGSFSTLEIQRTEQGDSAMYLCASSLESIAATEAFFGQGTRLTVV.

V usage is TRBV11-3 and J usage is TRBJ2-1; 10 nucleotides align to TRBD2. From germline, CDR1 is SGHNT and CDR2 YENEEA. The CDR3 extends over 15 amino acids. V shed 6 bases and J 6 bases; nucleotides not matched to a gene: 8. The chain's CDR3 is CASSYSGRGGNEQFF. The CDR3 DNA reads TGTGCCAGCAGTTACAGCGGGAGGGGAGGCAATGAGCAGTTCTTC.

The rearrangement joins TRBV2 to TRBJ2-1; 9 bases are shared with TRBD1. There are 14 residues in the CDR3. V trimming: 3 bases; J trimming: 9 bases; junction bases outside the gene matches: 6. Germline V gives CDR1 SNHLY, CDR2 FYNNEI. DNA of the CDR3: TGTGCCAGCAGTGAGGGACAGGGAATTACTGAGCAGTTCTTC. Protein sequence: CASSEGQGITEQFF.

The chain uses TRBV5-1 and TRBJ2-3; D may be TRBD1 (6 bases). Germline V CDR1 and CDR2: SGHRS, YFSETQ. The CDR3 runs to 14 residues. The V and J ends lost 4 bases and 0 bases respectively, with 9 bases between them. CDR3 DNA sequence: TGCGCCAGCAGCATCGGACAGAGCACAGATACGCAGTATTTT. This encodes CASSIGQSTDTQYF.

This chain's CDR3 is CASSQDDPRDRGAGDTQYF. The CDR3, as DNA: TGTGCCAGCAGCCAAGATGATCCCCGGGACAGGGGGGCTGGAGATACGCAGTATTTT. V usage is TRBV4-2 and J usage is TRBJ2-3; TRBD1 agrees at 11 bases. The V gene end was trimmed by 0 bases and the J gene end by 5 bases; junction bases not matched to a gene: 13. Germline V gene sequence: CDR1 LGHNA, CDR2 YNFKEQ. CDR3 length: 19 amino acids.

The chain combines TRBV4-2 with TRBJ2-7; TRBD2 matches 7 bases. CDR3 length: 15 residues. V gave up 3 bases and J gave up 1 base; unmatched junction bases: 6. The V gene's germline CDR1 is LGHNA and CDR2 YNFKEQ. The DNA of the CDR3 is TGTGCCAGCAGCCAGGGGGGGGGAACATCCTACGAGCAGTACTTC. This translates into CASSQGGGTSYEQYF.

CDR3 amino acids: CASRSGSQYNEQFF. The CDR3 DNA sequence: TGTGCCAGCAGGAGCGGTAGTCAATACAATGAGCAGTTCTTC. The chain uses TRBV2 and TRBJ2-1; TRBD2 might be the D (5 bases). Trimming shortened V by 6 bases and J by 4 bases, and 13 bases separated the two germline ends. Germline CDR1 and CDR2: SNHLY and FYNNEI. This CDR3 is 14 amino acids long.

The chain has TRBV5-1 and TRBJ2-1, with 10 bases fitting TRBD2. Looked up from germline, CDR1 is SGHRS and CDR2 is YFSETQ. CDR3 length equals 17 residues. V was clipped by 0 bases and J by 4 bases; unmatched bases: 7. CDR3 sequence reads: CASSLDQSAGGYNEQFF. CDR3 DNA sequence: TGCGCCAGCAGCTTGGACCAATCAGCGGGAGGGTACAATGAGCAGTTCTTC. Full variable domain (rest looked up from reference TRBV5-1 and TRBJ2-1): KAGVTQTPRYLIKTRGQQVTLSCSPISGHRSVSWYQQTPGQGLQFLFEYFSETQRNKGNFPGRFSGRQFSNSRSEMNVSTLELGDSALYLCASSLDQSAGGYNEQFFGPGTRLTVL.

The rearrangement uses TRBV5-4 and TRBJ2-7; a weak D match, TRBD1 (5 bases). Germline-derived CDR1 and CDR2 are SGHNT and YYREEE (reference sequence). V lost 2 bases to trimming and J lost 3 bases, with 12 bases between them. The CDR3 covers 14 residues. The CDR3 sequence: CASSLQENDYEQYF. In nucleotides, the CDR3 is TGTGCCAGCAGCTTACAGGAGAATGACTACGAGCAGTACTTC.

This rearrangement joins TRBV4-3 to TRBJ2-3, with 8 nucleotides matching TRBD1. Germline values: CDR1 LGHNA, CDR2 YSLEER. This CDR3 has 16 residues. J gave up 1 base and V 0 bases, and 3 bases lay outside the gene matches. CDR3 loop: CASSQEVTGGTDTQYF. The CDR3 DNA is TGCGCCAGCAGCCAAGAAGTGACAGGGGGCACAGATACGCAGTATTTT.

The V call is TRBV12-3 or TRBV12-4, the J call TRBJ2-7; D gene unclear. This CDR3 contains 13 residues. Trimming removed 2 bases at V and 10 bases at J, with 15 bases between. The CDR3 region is CASSLLQSADQYF. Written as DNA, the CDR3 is TGTGCCAGCAGTTTATTACAGTCTGCAGACCAGTACTTC.